This T cell receptor (beta chain) was found in a study of blood T cell repertoires in COVID-19. Study at large: Samples taken during acute and convalescent COVID-19 were collected in the United States, Italy and Spain. T cells, B-cell-depleted T cells, or PBMCs supplied cDNA or gDNA.

In the original workflow: Reference gene primer amplification yielded estimated nucleated cell counts. Generated by immunoSEQ multiplex PCR, the TCRdb table keeps only in-frame clones and is missing some. That table furnishes V, J and clone size, whereas the DNA furnished D and trimming. The table lists 200,000 to 250,000 clones, 88% of them singletons. Germline V gene data show CDR1 as ENHRY and CDR2 as SYGVKD. The CDR3 sequence is 17 residues long. Trimming removed 6 bases at V and 0 bases at J, with 18 bases between. This chain joins TRBV10-3 and TRBJ1-3; D possibly corresponds to TRBD1 (6 bases). Sequencing input: peripheral blood. This TCR came from a man between 18 and 29 years old with active or convalescent COVID-19. The CDR3 DNA reads TGTGCCATCAGCCCGGGAGCGGGACAAAACTCTGGAAACACCATATATTTT. Protein product: CAISPGAGQNSGNTIYF.